This entry describes one TCR beta chain. The antigen this receptor binds is unknown. It has no much larger one-base neighbor in the sample; base qualities were not kept. These data are taken from a study of blood T cell repertoires in COVID-19 (TCRdb year 2020). For the study in its entirety: Samples covering the acute and convalescent phases of COVID-19 were provided by collaborators in the United States, Italy and Spain. Nearly every sample came with metadata listing a de-identified subject ID, COVID-19 status, age in years and sex. The dataset comprised deeply sampled blood TCRbeta repertoires from subjects exposed to, actively infected with, or recovered from COVID-19. The prospective study material was composed of cDNA or gDNA derived from T cells, B-cell-depleted T cells, or PBMCs. HLA class I and class II types, where available, came from metadata supplied by the sample provider rather than from assay-based typing. A freely available public database, intended as a resource for researchers studying the immune response to SARS-CoV-2, is where the repertoires were released. Samples were obtained from the ongoing ImmuneRACE study (first 160 participants) and from some 1,200 subjects provided by 6 global collaborators. Beyond this particular receptor, the publication reports: The amount of clinical and demographic metadata varied by source and participant and was provided uncurated.

In Seattle, one collaborating source enrolled patients while the infection was active and tracked those patients longitudinally over the course of disease. Each collaborating institution followed its own protocols to collect whole blood in K2EDTA tubes. Collaborator samples were shipped for TCRbeta analysis as frozen whole blood, isolated PBMCs, or DNA extracted from either sample type. TCRbeta CDR3 regions were amplified from genomic DNA using the immunoSEQ Assay, a bias-controlled multiplex PCR. Under the source paper's analysis protocol: Within the assay, amplification of reference gene primers was used to estimate how many nucleated cells each sample contained. Sequence reads were collapsed and filtered to measure the absolute abundance of every unique TCRbeta CDR3 rearrangement. For each sample, productive Simpson clonality was calculated as the square root of Simpson's diversity index over productive rearrangements. TCRdb stores this immuneACCESS table with in-frame sequences only. Part of the clones is absent; in the studies checked, under half of the shortfall reflects unresolved V genes, and no reason is known for the rest. From that table come the V and J calls and clone size; the DNA was used to work out D and trimming. Counted in this sample were fewer than 60,000 clones; roughly 89% of them appeared once. The ten largest clones take up around 6.4% of the sample.

Relative to germline, V is 3 bases shorter and J is 0 bases shorter, with 5 bases between their ends. The CDR3, from cysteine to phenylalanine, totals 14 residues. CDR3 DNA only is kept here, 42 bases in frame from base 1. CDR1 and CDR2 (LNHDA, SQIVND) derive from the germline V gene (reference sequence). The V gene is TRBV19 and the J gene is TRBJ2-2; the D gene cannot be named for sure. Sequencing was performed on peripheral blood. This clonotype was obtained from an older woman with COVID-19, enrolled during active disease. In nucleotide form, the sequence is TGTGCCAGTAGTATTCAGACGAACACCGGGGAGCTGTTTTTT. It is translated as CASSIQTNTGELFF.